This TCR beta chain emerged from a study of T-cell memory formation after mild COVID-19. J lost 5 bases, V lost 0 bases, and 5 bases had no gene match. Germline V gives CDR1 SGDLS, CDR2 YYNGEE. This CDR3 region has 16 residues. Regarding the study as a whole: Confirmation of SARS-CoV-2 specificity was lacking for second-wave clones peaking day 37. The appearance of some responding clones in pre-infection memory suggested that cross-reactive memory joined.

TCR alpha and TCR beta cDNA libraries with sample barcodes and UMIs came from 5'RACE using constant-segment primers. TCRdb redid the calling of the 5' RACE reads with MiXCR, one entry per CDR3 protein. Of 130,000 to 150,000 distinct CDR3 sequences listed, under 7% were seen once; the top ten hold about 2.1%. This clonotype was found a few times. Its antigen is not known. The source of this sequence is an adult woman who had mild COVID-19 (a few samples of this study predate the infection). Cell type and time point are not known. Sequencing was carried out using PBMCs or a T cell subset sorted from them (not recorded which). J is TRBJ2-2 and V is TRBV9, with 9 bases lining up with TRBD1. CDR3 residues: CASSVEGQGGTGELFF. The CDR3 DNA is TGTGCCAGCAGCGTAGAGGGACAGGGAGGGACCGGGGAGCTGTTTTTT.